These T cell receptor beta chains were read from a single sample in a study of T cells expressing NK-cell markers. TCRdb re-called the 5' RACE reads; one entry per CDR3 protein, DNA not given. The sample includes fewer than 200,000 distinct CDR3 sequences. Sequencing was carried out using blood T cells: a sorted CD56 or NKG2C T cell subset, CD4+ or CD8+ T cells, or bulk PBMC T cells (not recorded which). These receptor sequences come from a woman aged 18-69 years in good health. Both conserved end residues are part of each CDR3.

j_call: TRBJ2-7
v_call: TRBV28
cdr3_aa: CASTDRYEQYF

j_call: TRBJ2-3
v_call: TRBV3-1
cdr3_aa: CASSQGLAGALGDTQYF

j_call: TRBJ2-4
v_call: TRBV2
cdr3_aa: CASSGPLDIQYF

j_call: TRBJ1-1
v_call: TRBV2
cdr3_aa: CASRGQPAGEAFF

j_call: TRBJ1-2
v_call: TRBV7-3
cdr3_aa: CASSIGQRINYGYTF

j_call: TRBJ2-5
v_call: TRBV5-1
cdr3_aa: CASSGGQVQETQYF

j_call: TRBJ2-3
v_call: TRBV4-1
cdr3_aa: CASSQVRLFTDTQYF

j_call: TRBJ2-1
v_call: TRBV5-1
cdr3_aa: CASSLNPGTSGSDEQFF

j_call: TRBJ1-1
v_call: TRBV5-1
cdr3_aa: CASSLGTGDAFF

j_call: TRBJ1-6
v_call: TRBV5-5
cdr3_aa: CASSHGQGRSPLHF

j_call: TRBJ1-1
v_call: TRBV24-1
cdr3_aa: CAAGGANTEAFF

j_call: TRBJ1-1
v_call: TRBV7-3
cdr3_aa: CASSPTPLQGPNTEAFF

j_call: TRBJ2-5
v_call: TRBV11-1
cdr3_aa: CASSLTSRQETQYF

j_call: TRBJ2-3
v_call: TRBV4-1
cdr3_aa: CASSQGLAGRDTQYF

j_call: TRBJ1-6
v_call: TRBV5-1
cdr3_aa: CASSLTARDNFNSPLHF

j_call: TRBJ1-6
v_call: TRBV20-1
cdr3_aa: CSADSNSPLHF

j_call: TRBJ2-2
v_call: TRBV19
cdr3_aa: CASSKTGVDTGELFF

j_call: TRBJ1-4
v_call: TRBV3-1
cdr3_aa: CASSPRTTTNEKLFF

j_call: TRBJ1-1
v_call: TRBV5-6
cdr3_aa: CASIPVGKTYTEAFF

j_call: TRBJ2-7
v_call: TRBV4-1
cdr3_aa: CASSRTAGYEQYF

j_call: TRBJ2-7
v_call: TRBV7-2
cdr3_aa: CASSLDRGTGEQYF

j_call: TRBJ1-2
v_call: TRBV5-1
cdr3_aa: CASSERQGRSYTF

j_call: TRBJ1-4
v_call: TRBV7-2
cdr3_aa: CASSLRRGANEKLFF

j_call: TRBJ2-1
v_call: TRBV7-2
cdr3_aa: CASSSQIRRAEQFF

j_call: TRBJ1-1
v_call: TRBV7-3
cdr3_aa: CASSLSGPNTEAFF

j_call: TRBJ1-2
v_call: TRBV5-1
cdr3_aa: CASSPSGFGYTF

j_call: TRBJ1-2
v_call: TRBV6-5
cdr3_aa: CASSLSRGIDGYTF

j_call: TRBJ2-1
v_call: TRBV20-1
cdr3_aa: CSAIYPAGGRNEQFF

j_call: TRBJ1-3
v_call: TRBV10-3
cdr3_aa: CAISFDGNTIYF

j_call: TRBJ2-7
v_call: TRBV19
cdr3_aa: CASAQTVGAYEQYF

j_call: TRBJ2-1
v_call: TRBV5-1
cdr3_aa: CASSPGLAGFSSYNEQFF

j_call: TRBJ2-3
v_call: TRBV5-1
cdr3_aa: CASGQGDTDTQYF

j_call: TRBJ2-7
v_call: TRBV28
cdr3_aa: CASSSTSGTGTYEQYF

j_call: TRBJ2-7
v_call: TRBV7-2
cdr3_aa: CASSPTSGGSYEQYF

j_call: TRBJ1-4
v_call: TRBV20-1
cdr3_aa: CSARGSTNEKLFF

j_call: TRBJ1-1
v_call: TRBV6-6
cdr3_aa: CASGTGTAAFF

j_call: TRBJ2-3
v_call: TRBV11-2
cdr3_aa: CASSLDLRGARTDTQYF

j_call: TRBJ2-3
v_call: TRBV7-8
cdr3_aa: CASSLLDRGSTRTDTQYF

j_call: TRBJ2-1
v_call: TRBV27
cdr3_aa: CASSLSTHRGPRGEQFF

j_call: TRBJ2-1
v_call: TRBV20-1
cdr3_aa: CSATPLAPTRSSYNEQFF

j_call: TRBJ2-7
v_call: TRBV12-3/TRBV12-4
cdr3_aa: CASSRPGLEQYF

j_call: TRBJ1-5
v_call: TRBV5-1
cdr3_aa: CASSLTGNSNQPQHF

j_call: TRBJ1-3
v_call: TRBV13
cdr3_aa: CASSLGQAGNTIYF

j_call: TRBJ1-2
v_call: TRBV7-2
cdr3_aa: CASSLGAARDYGYTF

j_call: TRBJ2-7
v_call: TRBV20-1
cdr3_aa: CSASRDTVSYEQYF

j_call: TRBJ2-1
v_call: TRBV3-1
cdr3_aa: CASSQGRGGGINEQFF

j_call: TRBJ1-5
v_call: TRBV20-1
cdr3_aa: CSARDGTTGGRPQHF

j_call: TRBJ2-7
v_call: TRBV12-3/TRBV12-4
cdr3_aa: CASSTGTRYSYEQYF

j_call: TRBJ1-5
v_call: TRBV5-3
cdr3_aa: CARSSGRANQPQHF